What follows are 15 T cell receptor beta chains derived from one specimen sequenced in a study of cytomegalovirus exposure and HLA in healthy donors. In the PCR, 60 Vbeta and 13 Jbeta primers were used. Clones were sequenced by immunoSEQ multiplex PCR, and TCRdb holds only the in-frame ones, with some missing. Among 190,000 or so clones listed, less than 90% were seen once. What was sequenced was PBMCs. The receptors here all came from a man aged 50 to 60 in good health and CMV-seronegative.

The chain couples TRBV6-5 to TRBJ2-1; 8 nucleotides align to TRBD2. V dropped 0 bases and J dropped 2; count of bases not matched to a gene: 0. The CDR3 is made up of 15 amino acids. The germline CDR1 and CDR2 sequences are MNHEY and SVGAGI. In DNA, the CDR3 is TGTGCCAGCAGTTACTCCGGGGGGGCCTACAATGAGCAGTTCTTC. Translating gives CASSYSGGAYNEQFF.

The chain uses TRBV7-3 and TRBJ2-3, with TRBD2 matching over 7 bases. J was trimmed by 0 bases and V by 5 bases; bases with no gene match: 2. CDR1 is SGHTA, CDR2 FQGTGA, per germline. The CDR3 covers 14 residues. The CDR3 region is CASSVSGSTDTQYF. In nucleotides, the CDR3 is TGTGCCAGCAGCGTTAGCGGGAGCACAGATACGCAGTATTTT.

The chain carries TRBV19 and TRBJ2-2, with 12 nucleotides matching TRBD2. V lost 5 bases to trimming and J lost 3 bases; unmatched junction nucleotides: 13. Germline V gives CDR1 LNHDA, CDR2 SQIVND (reference sequence). CDR3 size: 19 residues. Here the CDR3 DNA reads TGTGCCAGTAGTGCGAGGAGGCTAGCGGGGGGGCGTCACACCGGGGAGCTGTTTTTT. Translated: CASSARRLAGGRHTGELFF.

The CDR3 sequence: CASSPGTGIYEQYF. The DNA for the CDR3 is TGTGCCAGCAGCCCGGGGACAGGGATCTACGAGCAGTACTTC. The chain employs TRBV7-2 and TRBJ2-7; 9 bases fit TRBD1. The trim removed 5 bases at V and 3 bases at J, leaving 5 bases unmatched. Germline CDR1 and CDR2: SGHTA and FQGNSA. This CDR3 comprises 14 residues.

The chain carries TRBV6-6 and TRBJ2-7; TRBD1 matches 7 bases. The CDR3 has 16 residues. Germline CDR1 reads MNHNY; CDR2 reads SVGAGI (reference sequence). The J segment lost 0 bases and the V segment lost 6 bases, leaving 11 bases of the junction unmatched. The CDR3 loop is CASSLATGQSSYEQYF. The CDR3 nucleotides are TGTGCCAGCAGCCTAGCCACGGGACAGAGCTCCTACGAGCAGTACTTC.

The rearrangement links TRBV27 to TRBJ2-1; 7 bases are shared with TRBD1. V lost 0 bases and J lost 0; bases outside the gene matches: 5. CDR1 and CDR2 from the germline V gene are MNHEY and SMNVEV (reference sequence). CDR3 length: 17 amino acids. The CDR3 DNA is TGTGCCAGCAGTTTATCGAAAACAGGGGCCTCCTACAATGAGCAGTTCTTC. Its protein is CASSLSKTGASYNEQFF.

V and J are TRBV7-9 and TRBJ2-3, with D maybe TRBD1 (6 bases). The CDR3 totals 16 residues. V was trimmed by 5 bases and J by 3 bases, leaving 18 bases between them. Looked up from germline, CDR1 is SEHNR and CDR2 is FQNEAQ (reference sequence). CDR3 amino acids: CASSKGDTHLTDTQYF. Here the CDR3 DNA reads TGTGCCAGCAGCAAGGGGGACACCCATCTTACAGATACGCAGTATTTT.

The chain couples TRBV28 to TRBJ1-2, with a possible D match to TRBD1 (5 bases). Germline V lookup: CDR1 MDHEN, CDR2 SYDVKM. V was pared by 3 bases and J by 4 bases, with 9 bases between. This CDR3 is built from 13 residues. The CDR3 loop is CASSFVQGYGYTF. The CDR3 region has the DNA TGTGCCAGCAGTTTTGTGCAGGGCTATGGCTACACCTTC.

In DNA form, the CDR3 reads TGTGCCAGCAGCTTATATTCAGGTCTAGCGGGAGATGAGCAGTTCTTC. Residues: CASSLYSGLAGDEQFF. The chain joins TRBV7-3 to TRBJ2-1; 10 nucleotides align to TRBD2. V was pared by 2 bases and J by 8 bases, with 9 bases of the junction left unmatched. The CDR3 spans 16 residues. The germline CDR1 and CDR2 sequences are SGHTA and FQGTGA. Drawing the rest from reference TRBV7-3 and TRBJ2-1, the complete variable domain is GAGVSQTPSNKVTEKGKYVELRCDPISGHTALYWYRQSLGQGPEFLIYFQGTGAADDSGLPNDRFFAVRPEGSVSTLKIQRTERGDSAVYLCASSLYSGLAGDEQFFGPGTRLTVL.

This chain links TRBV7-6 with TRBJ1-4; perhaps TRBD1 as D (6 bases). The CDR3 is 15 residues long. V dropped 5 bases and J dropped 7 bases, with 17 bases sitting between them. Germline V gene data show CDR1 as SGHVS and CDR2 as FNYEAQ. The DNA for the CDR3 is TGTGCCAGCAGCATGGAGCAGGGGATTGCTGAAAAACTGTTTTTT. The encoded protein is CASSMEQGIAEKLFF.

Only a few counts were recorded for this clone. A junction boundary mismatches the germline segment, possibly from a read error. The V and J genes are TRBV7-7 and TRBJ2-1, with D hard to call. Germline-derived CDR1 and CDR2 are SSHAT and FNYEAQ (reference sequence). This CDR3 spans 15 amino acids. This chain's CDR3 is CASSFGVDTYNEQFF. The CDR3 region has the DNA TGTGCTAGCAGCTTCGGAGTAGATACCTACAATGAGCAGTTCTTC.

Comments on this clone: The sample holds other DNA sequences that translate to the same CDR3. The chain employs TRBV6-1 and TRBJ1-1; weak D call: TRBD1 (5 bases). Trimming removed 4 bases at V and 4 bases at J, with 10 bases between. This CDR3 spans 13 amino acids. Germline V CDR1 and CDR2: MNHNS, SASEGT. CDR3 bases: TGTGCCAGCAGTGCTCAGGGAAGCACTGAAGCTTTCTTT. Amino acids: CASSAQGSTEAFF.

The rearrangement joins TRBV5-5 to TRBJ2-7; D not certain. CDR3 size: 13 residues. The ends were cut back, 4 bases at V and 6 bases at J, with 14 bases in the middle. Germline CDR1 SGHKS, CDR2 YYEKEE (reference sequence). CDR3 loop: CASSLLTSAEQYF. CDR3 sequence (DNA): TGTGCCAGCAGCCTACTGACATCTGCCGAGCAGTACTTC. Full variable domain (rest looked up from reference TRBV5-5 and TRBJ2-7): DAGVTQSPTHLIKTRGQQVTLRCSPISGHKSVSWYQQVLGQGPQFIFQYYEKEERGRGNFPDRFSARQFPNYSSELNVNALLLGDSALYLCASSLLTSAEQYFGPGTRLTVT.

This chain links TRBV5-1 with TRBJ2-1; 7 bases are shared with TRBD1. The CDR3 covers 13 residues. After removal of 2 bases from V and 5 bases from J, the junction contained 1 base not matched to a gene. Germline values: CDR1 SGHRS, CDR2 YFSETQ. CDR3 amino acids: CASSFTGDNEQFF. For the CDR3, the DNA is TGCGCCAGCAGCTTCACAGGGGACAATGAGCAGTTCTTC.

The rearrangement links TRBV19 to TRBJ2-5; 7 bases are a match to TRBD1. The J call may be wrong; the DNA end is better matched by TRBJ2-7. CDR3 length: 13 amino acids. The germline V gene has CDR1 LNHDA and CDR2 SQIVND (reference sequence). The CDR3 loop is CASSGQAAYEQYF. The CDR3 coding sequence is TGTGCCAGTAGTGGACAGGCAGCCTACGAGCAGTACTTC.